The 13 T cell receptor delta chains below come from one sample, sequenced in a study of γδ T cells in repeated Plasmodium falciparum infection. Bulk repertoires came from Vgamma9/Vdelta2+ or Vdelta2-negative gammadelta T cells flow-sorted from PBMC. TCRdb processed the multiplex PCR reads again with the CATT caller. The sample has about 93,000 delta-chain clones; 0.95% to 1% are singletons. The sample was gamma-delta T cells from blood. These receptors were taken from a pool of human donors (malaria-infected and uninfected, not separated).

This clone showed up just a few times. One base separates it from a far larger clone, so it is likely a read error. The same CDR3 also results from other DNA sequences found in this sample. V is TRDV1 and J is TRDJ1; D call uncertain. This CDR3 is 18 amino acids long. Germline-derived CDR1 and CDR2 are TSWWSYY and QGS. V gave up 4 bases and J gave up 4 bases, with 25 bases separating them. This CDR3 reads CALGVSKGTRTLDDKLIF. The CDR3, as DNA: TGTGCTCTTGGGGTTTCAAAAGGTACGCGTACCTTGGACGATAAACTCATCTTT.

V is TRDV1 and J is TRDJ1; TRDD3 matches at 12 bases. TCRdb supplies no J gene; here it was assigned by aligning the nucleotide sequence to germline. This CDR3 has 22 amino acids. Trimming removed 3 bases from V and 3 bases from J; junction bases left unmatched: 23. The V gene's germline CDR1 is TSWWSYY and CDR2 QGS. The CDR3 region is CALGDPLGPTKSTGGYPDKLIF. CDR3 DNA: TGTGCTCTTGGGGATCCGTTGGGTCCTACAAAATCTACTGGGGGATACCCCGATAAACTCATCTTT.

A few counts support this clone. TCRdb lists the protein of a much larger clone for this DNA, which differs at residue 17, so this is likely a read error; the protein given here is translated from the DNA itself. The rearrangement joins TRDV1 to TRDJ1; 10 bases are shared with TRDD3. The J gene, missing from TCRdb, was assigned here through DNA to germline matching. V shed 2 bases, J shed 0 bases, and the junction held 24 bases outside the gene matches. The CDR3 consists of 23 residues. The germline V gene has CDR1 TSWWSYY and CDR2 QGS. The CDR3 sequence: CALGEVLAPLGGYPGPHTDKLIF. In nucleotides, the CDR3 is TGTGCTCTTGGGGAAGTTCTGGCTCCCCTTGGGGGATACCCTGGGCCCCACACCGATAAACTCATCTTT.

In its sample, this clone was seen a few times. The protein given by TCRdb reflects a much larger clone and differs at residue 9 from this DNA's translation, likely from a read error; the protein shown is the DNA's translation. The rearrangement uses TRDV1 and TRDJ1; D might be TRDD3 (7 bases). The J gene comes from matching the DNA to germline here; TCRdb lacks it. The CDR3 is made up of 22 amino acids. V shed 0 bases and J shed 5 bases, with 34 bases lying between them. Germline loops: CDR1 TSWWSYY, CDR2 QGS. The CDR3 reads CALGELYISSYAWGRIIDKLIF. CDR3 bases: TGTGCTCTTGGGGAACTCTATATAAGCTCCTACGCGTGGGGGAGAATTATTGATAAACTCATCTTT.

A few counts support this clone. The likely explanation is a read error, given a far larger clone one base away. Other DNA sequences in the sample encode the same CDR3. The V gene is listed as TRDV2; no J gene was called; the table gives TRDD3 as D, unverified against the DNA. The CDR3 covers 18 residues. Germline V gene sequence: CDR1 GEAIGNYY, CDR2 EKD. This chain's CDR3 is CACDSGVLGDTLSDKLIF. The CDR3 nucleotides read TGTGCCTGTGACTCCGGGGTACTGGGGGATACGCTTTCCGATAAACTAATCTTT.

This clone was picked up a small number of times. A far larger clone is just one base off, so this is likely a read error. Other DNA sequences in this specimen translate into the identical CDR3. The rearrangement uses TRDV1 and TRDJ1; D is unclear. The J gene is absent in TCRdb and was assigned here via DNA matching to germline. CDR1 and CDR2 from the germline V gene are TSWWSYY and QGS. This CDR3 comprises 22 residues. The CDR3 protein is CALGELDLPRTLGSLYTDKLIF. In DNA form, the CDR3 reads TGTGCTCTTGGGGAACTAGATCTCCCTCGTACCTTAGGATCCTTGTACACCGACAAACTCATCTTT.

This clone was detected a few times. A read error likely explains why the TCRdb protein, taken from a much larger clone, differs from this DNA's translation at residue 10; the protein shown is translated from the DNA. The chain links TRDV2 to TRDJ1, with 10 bases aligning to TRDD3. No J gene was available from TCRdb, and it was assigned here by a germline match of the DNA. The CDR3 runs to 18 residues. Germline CDR1 GEAIGNYY, CDR2 EKD. With V trimmed by 3 bases and J by 0 bases, 12 bases remained unmatched. CDR3 sequence: CACDPLGDTAMNTDKLIF. The CDR3, as DNA: TGTGCCTGTGACCCCTTGGGGGATACAGCTATGAACACCGATAAACTCATCTTT.

As for this clone: The TCRdb protein comes from a much larger clone and disagrees with this DNA's translation at residue 16, likely due to a read error; the protein given here is derived from the DNA. The V gene corresponds to TRDV2; no J gene was called; no check of the table's D call, TRDD3, against the DNA was made. The CDR3 is 18 residues long. The germline V gene has CDR1 GEAIGNYY and CDR2 EKD. The CDR3 nucleotides read TGTGCCTGTGACACGATGGGTCTGGGGGATACGCGGGCAGATAAACCCATCTTT. It yields the protein CACDTMGLGDTRADKPIF.

This clone appeared many times. TCRdb pairs this DNA with a much larger clone's protein that differs at residue 6, likely a read error; the protein shown was translated from the DNA. The rearrangement uses TRDV2 and TRDJ1, with D uncertain. In the absence of a J gene in TCRdb, the DNA was matched to germline to assign it here. Germline V gene lookup returns CDR1 GEAIGNYY and CDR2 EKD. The germline V and J ends were trimmed by 5 bases and 0 bases, with 24 bases remaining between them. This CDR3 is built from 18 residues. CDR3 sequence (DNA): TGTGCCTGTGTCCAACTCTCGAGGTATCACCCTTACACCGATAAACTCATCTTT. It specifies CACVQLSRYHPYTDKLIF.

This clone was seen a handful of times. The protein held in TCRdb is that of a much larger clone and does not match this DNA's translation at residue 12, likely because of a read error; the protein shown is translated from the DNA. The J gene is TRDJ1, the V gene TRDV2; 10 bases map to TRDD3. The J gene, missing from TCRdb, was assigned here through DNA to germline matching. Trimming at V came to 5 bases and at J to 2 bases, leaving 19 bases not matched to a gene. The V gene's germline CDR1 is GEAIGNYY and CDR2 EKD. There are 19 residues in the CDR3. The CDR3 is CACAGLPQGDTPLTDKLIF. The DNA for the CDR3 is TGTGCCTGTGCAGGCCTACCTCAGGGGGATACGCCACTTACCGATAAACTCATCTTT.

In the case of this clone: TCRdb attributes to this sequence the protein of a much larger clone, which differs from the DNA translation at residue 20; a read error is likely, and the protein displayed is translated from the DNA. The chain is built from TRDV1 and TRDJ3; 11 positions agree with TRDD3. The CDR3 has 22 residues. CDR1 is TSWWSYY and CDR2 is QGS in the germline V gene. CDR3 sequence: CALGELPMGSGGYSWDTRQVFF. The DNA of the CDR3 is TGTGCTCTTGGGGAACTTCCTATGGGGTCTGGGGGATACTCCTGGGACACCCGACAGGTGTTTTTC.

This clone showed up just a few times. The TCRdb protein, from a much larger clone, departs from this DNA's translation at residue 10, likely by read error; the protein shown derives from the DNA. This chain joins TRDV1 and TRDJ1, with 9 bases matching TRDD3. Germline loops: CDR1 TSWWSYY, CDR2 QGS. The CDR3 length is 21 residues. The ends lost 2 bases at V and 0 bases at J; junction bases unmatched: 19. This CDR3 is CALGEWNWGTRRPPYTDKLIF. The CDR3 region has the DNA TGTGCTCTTGGGGAATGGAACTGGGGGACACGTCGGCCACCGTACACCGATAAACTCATCTTT.

In its sample, this clone was seen a few times. Since a far larger clone is one base different, this is likely a read error. Other DNA sequences within the sample encode an identical CDR3. The CDR3 here is CACDRCVLGDTYTDKLIF. For the CDR3, the DNA is TGTGCCTGTGACCGCTGCGTACTGGGGGATACTTACACCGATAAACTCATCTTC. TRDV2 is the V gene, and the J gene was not called; the table assigns TRDD3, which was not confirmed against the DNA. There are 18 residues in the CDR3. Germline V gene data show CDR1 as GEAIGNYY and CDR2 as EKD.